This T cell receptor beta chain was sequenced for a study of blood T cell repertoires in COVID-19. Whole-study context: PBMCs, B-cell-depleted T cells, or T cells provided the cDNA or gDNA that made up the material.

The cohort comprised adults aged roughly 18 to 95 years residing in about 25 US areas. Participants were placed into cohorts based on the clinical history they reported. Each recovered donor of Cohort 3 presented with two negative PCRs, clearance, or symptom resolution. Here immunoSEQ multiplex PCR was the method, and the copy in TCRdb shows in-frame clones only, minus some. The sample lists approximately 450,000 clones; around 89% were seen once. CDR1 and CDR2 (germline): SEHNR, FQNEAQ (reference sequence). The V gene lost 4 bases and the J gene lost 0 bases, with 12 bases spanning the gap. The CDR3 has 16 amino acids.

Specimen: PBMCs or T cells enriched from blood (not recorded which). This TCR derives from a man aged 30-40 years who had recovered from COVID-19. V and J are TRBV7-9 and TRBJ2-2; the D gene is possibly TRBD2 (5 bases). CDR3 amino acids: CASSSMSGANTGELFF. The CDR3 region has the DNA TGTGCCAGCAGCTCAATGAGCGGAGCGAACACCGGGGAGCTGTTTTTT.